A selection of T cell receptor beta chains follows, all from one sample in a study of T-cell reconstitution after alpha-beta-depleted transplantation in children. TCRdb processed the PCR reads anew with MiXCR; each CDR3 protein has one entry. The repertoire holds roughly 400,000 distinct CDR3 sequences, just over 20% seen once, with around 3.9% in the top ten. The sequencing used PBMCs from the stem cell graft donor, collected from the stem cell graft. Receptors originate from a human donor who donated a stem cell graft to a child with acute myeloid leukemia. Both conserved end residues are part of each CDR3. Fields, in order: clone size, J gene, D gene, CDR3 length, V gene, CDR3 protein, CDR3 DNA. A D gene is named only where the DNA matches it firmly. Size is stated for part of the rows, as once, few or many counts, or as a class when the clone is expanded.

abundance: few; j_gene: TRBJ2-3; d_gene: TRBD2; len: 12; v_gene: TRBV29-1; CDR3aa: CSVGGLADTQYF; CDR3nt: TGCAGCGTTGGGGGACTAGCGGATACGCAGTATTTT
abundance: -; j_gene: TRBJ1-6; d_gene: -; len: 13; v_gene: TRBV24-1; CDR3aa: CATSDRGGSPLHF; CDR3nt: TGTGCCACCAGTGACAGGGGAGGCTCACCCCTCCACTTT
abundance: -; j_gene: TRBJ2-3; d_gene: -; len: 15; v_gene: TRBV12-3/TRBV12-4; CDR3aa: CASSLEDDSTDTQYF; CDR3nt: TGTGCCAGCAGTTTAGAGGACGACAGCACAGATACGCAGTATTTT
abundance: -; j_gene: TRBJ2-1; d_gene: TRBD2; len: 13; v_gene: TRBV12-3/TRBV12-4; CDR3aa: CASNPSGGNEQFF; CDR3nt: TGTGCCAGCAACCCTAGCGGGGGCAATGAGCAGTTCTTC
abundance: -; j_gene: TRBJ2-5; d_gene: -; len: 16; v_gene: TRBV28; CDR3aa: CASSYIRSRDQETQYF; CDR3nt: TGTGCCAGCAGTTATATTCGTTCCAGGGACCAAGAGACCCAGTACTTC
abundance: -; j_gene: TRBJ1-5; d_gene: -; len: 14; v_gene: TRBV20-1; CDR3aa: CSAPRGSPDQPQHF; CDR3nt: TGCAGTGCCCCCCGGGGATCCCCGGATCAGCCCCAGCATTTT
abundance: few; j_gene: TRBJ2-3; d_gene: -; len: 15; v_gene: TRBV5-1; CDR3aa: CASSTRGGSTDTQYF; CDR3nt: TGCGCCAGCAGTACCCGAGGGGGTAGCACAGATACGCAGTATTTT
abundance: -; j_gene: TRBJ1-3; d_gene: -; len: 15; v_gene: TRBV9; CDR3aa: CASSVVPYSGNTIYF; CDR3nt: TGTGCCAGCAGCGTAGTCCCTTACTCTGGAAACACCATATATTTT
abundance: few; j_gene: TRBJ2-3; d_gene: -; len: 16; v_gene: TRBV27; CDR3aa: CASTPLGVEVADTQYF; CDR3nt: TGTGCCAGCACCCCCTTGGGGGTAGAGGTCGCAGATACGCAGTATTTT
abundance: -; j_gene: TRBJ2-1; d_gene: -; len: 12; v_gene: TRBV2; CDR3aa: CASRDPGNEQFF; CDR3nt: TGTGCCAGCAGAGACCCCGGGAATGAGCAGTTCTTC
abundance: -; j_gene: TRBJ2-7; d_gene: -; len: 15; v_gene: TRBV7-9; CDR3aa: CASSLTNARSGEQYF; CDR3nt: TGTGCCAGCAGCTTAACGAACGCTCGCTCGGGGGAGCAGTACTTC
abundance: -; j_gene: TRBJ2-3; d_gene: -; len: 15; v_gene: TRBV3-1; CDR3aa: CASSPAGPNTDTQYF; CDR3nt: TGTGCCAGCAGCCCGGCCGGCCCTAACACAGATACGCAGTATTTT
abundance: few; j_gene: TRBJ2-1; d_gene: TRBD2; len: 15; v_gene: TRBV6-2/TRBV6-3; CDR3aa: CASRPSGVAYNEQFF; CDR3nt: TGTGCCAGCAGACCTAGCGGTGTGGCCTACAATGAGCAGTTCTTC
abundance: -; j_gene: TRBJ1-3; d_gene: -; len: 14; v_gene: TRBV3-1; CDR3aa: CASRLQAAGNTIYF; CDR3nt: TGTGCCAGCAGACTTCAGGCAGCTGGAAACACCATATATTTT
abundance: many; j_gene: TRBJ2-3; d_gene: -; len: 14; v_gene: TRBV12-3/TRBV12-4; CDR3aa: CASSLVPVTDTQYF; CDR3nt: TGTGCCAGCAGTTTAGTCCCGGTTACAGATACGCAGTATTTT
abundance: -; j_gene: TRBJ1-1; d_gene: -; len: 15; v_gene: TRBV7-6; CDR3aa: CASSLDGTPGTEAFF; CDR3nt: TGTGCCAGCAGCTTAGACGGGACGCCCGGCACTGAAGCTTTCTTT
abundance: -; j_gene: TRBJ1-2; d_gene: -; len: 14; v_gene: TRBV20-1; CDR3aa: CSARDFSASYGYTF; CDR3nt: TGCAGTGCTAGAGATTTCTCAGCAAGCTATGGCTACACCTTC
abundance: -; j_gene: TRBJ1-1; d_gene: -; len: 17; v_gene: TRBV3-1; CDR3aa: CASSQASAGLANTEAFF; CDR3nt: TGTGCCAGCAGCCAAGCAAGCGCGGGGCTCGCGAACACTGAAGCTTTCTTT
abundance: -; j_gene: TRBJ2-1; d_gene: TRBD2; len: 16; v_gene: TRBV12-3/TRBV12-4; CDR3aa: CASKSFTSGRNNEQFF; CDR3nt: TGTGCCAGCAAATCCTTTACTAGCGGGAGAAACAATGAGCAGTTCTTC
abundance: -; j_gene: TRBJ2-2; d_gene: -; len: 13; v_gene: TRBV12-3/TRBV12-4; CDR3aa: CASSLLSTGELFF; CDR3nt: TGTGCCAGCAGTTTATTATCAACCGGGGAGCTGTTTTTT
abundance: -; j_gene: TRBJ2-1; d_gene: TRBD2; len: 14; v_gene: TRBV27; CDR3aa: CASSLGLNGNEQFF; CDR3nt: TGTGCCAGCAGTTTGGGACTAAATGGCAATGAGCAGTTCTTC
abundance: many; j_gene: TRBJ2-1; d_gene: -; len: 12; v_gene: TRBV12-3/TRBV12-4; CDR3aa: CASTGAYNEQFF; CDR3nt: TGTGCCAGCACCGGGGCTTACAATGAGCAGTTCTTC
abundance: -; j_gene: TRBJ2-7; d_gene: -; len: 14; v_gene: TRBV25-1; CDR3aa: CASSETPSSYEQYF; CDR3nt: TGTGCCAGCAGTGAAACGCCGAGCTCCTACGAGCAGTACTTC
abundance: few; j_gene: TRBJ2-1; d_gene: -; len: 15; v_gene: TRBV12-3/TRBV12-4; CDR3aa: CASSSRSSSYNEQFF; CDR3nt: TGTGCCAGCAGTTCTAGGTCGAGCTCCTACAATGAGCAGTTCTTC
abundance: few; j_gene: TRBJ2-7; d_gene: TRBD1; len: 13; v_gene: TRBV6-2/TRBV6-3; CDR3aa: CASRGTDSYEQYF; CDR3nt: TGTGCCAGCAGAGGGACAGATTCCTACGAGCAGTACTTC
abundance: many; j_gene: TRBJ2-1; d_gene: -; len: 8; v_gene: TRBV29-1; CDR3aa: CSDKEQFF; CDR3nt: TGCAGTGATAAGGAGCAGTTCTTC
abundance: once; j_gene: TRBJ2-1; d_gene: -; len: 12; v_gene: TRBV9; CDR3aa: CASSSRLDEQFF; CDR3nt: TGTGCCAGCAGCTCCCGACTGGATGAGCAGTTCTTC
abundance: -; j_gene: TRBJ2-5; d_gene: TRBD2; len: 15; v_gene: TRBV20-1; CDR3aa: CSASPLAGVRETQYF; CDR3nt: TGCAGTGCTAGCCCACTAGCGGGAGTCCGGGAGACCCAGTACTTC
abundance: -; j_gene: TRBJ2-1; d_gene: TRBD1; len: 14; v_gene: TRBV10-3; CDR3aa: CAISGTETYNEQFF; CDR3nt: TGTGCCATCTCCGGGACAGAAACTTACAATGAGCAGTTCTTC
abundance: few; j_gene: TRBJ2-7; d_gene: TRBD1; len: 14; v_gene: TRBV24-1; CDR3aa: CATSPQGGSYEQYF; CDR3nt: TGTGCCACCAGTCCACAGGGGGGTTCCTACGAGCAGTACTTC
abundance: many; j_gene: TRBJ2-3; d_gene: -; len: 14; v_gene: TRBV27; CDR3aa: CASSTLDSTDTQYF; CDR3nt: TGTGCCAGCAGTACCTTGGACTCCACAGATACGCAGTATTTT
abundance: few; j_gene: TRBJ2-1; d_gene: TRBD2; len: 13; v_gene: TRBV29-1; CDR3aa: CSVEDPTSVVGFF; CDR3nt: TGCAGCGTTGAAGACCCTACTAGCGTTGTCGGGTTCTTC
abundance: -; j_gene: TRBJ2-1; d_gene: TRBD2; len: 15; v_gene: TRBV20-1; CDR3aa: CSAKPTSGSHNEQFF; CDR3nt: TGCAGTGCCAAACCAACTAGCGGGAGTCACAATGAGCAGTTCTTC
abundance: -; j_gene: TRBJ2-3; d_gene: -; len: 15; v_gene: TRBV15; CDR3aa: CATSRRSSGTDTQYF; CDR3nt: TGTGCCACCAGCAGAAGGTCTAGCGGCACAGATACGCAGTATTTT
abundance: many; j_gene: TRBJ2-4; d_gene: TRBD2; len: 13; v_gene: TRBV20-1; CDR3aa: CSARTSGKNIQYF; CDR3nt: TGCAGTGCTAGGACTAGCGGGAAGAACATTCAGTACTTC
abundance: -; j_gene: TRBJ2-2; d_gene: -; len: 20; v_gene: TRBV11-1; CDR3aa: CASSLALVFLESKRTGELFF; CDR3nt: TGTGCCAGCAGCTTAGCGCTCGTCTTCCTAGAGTCGAAGAGGACCGGGGAGCTGTTTTTT
abundance: -; j_gene: TRBJ1-4; d_gene: -; len: 15; v_gene: TRBV4-1; CDR3aa: CASSQVPQINEKLFF; CDR3nt: TGCGCCAGCAGCCAAGTACCGCAGATTAATGAAAAACTGTTTTTT
abundance: -; j_gene: TRBJ2-2; d_gene: TRBD2; len: 15; v_gene: TRBV5-1; CDR3aa: CASSLRAGVNGELFF; CDR3nt: TGCGCCAGCAGCTTGCGAGCGGGAGTGAACGGGGAGCTGTTTTTT
abundance: -; j_gene: TRBJ2-2; d_gene: -; len: 17; v_gene: TRBV7-9; CDR3aa: CASSAPSLAENTGELFF; CDR3nt: TGTGCCAGCAGCGCCCCTTCACTAGCTGAGAACACCGGGGAGCTGTTTTTT
abundance: many; j_gene: TRBJ2-7; d_gene: TRBD1; len: 13; v_gene: TRBV20-1; CDR3aa: CSATWTGSYEQYF; CDR3nt: TGCAGTGCTACTTGGACAGGGTCTTACGAGCAGTACTTC
abundance: few; j_gene: TRBJ2-5; d_gene: -; len: 14; v_gene: TRBV25-1; CDR3aa: CASRPLASGETQYF; CDR3nt: TGTGCCAGCAGACCCTTAGCGAGTGGAGAGACCCAGTACTTC
abundance: -; j_gene: TRBJ1-4; d_gene: -; len: 15; v_gene: TRBV12-3/TRBV12-4; CDR3aa: CASSFSGAANEKLFF; CDR3nt: TGTGCCAGCAGTTTTTCAGGGGCGGCTAATGAAAAACTGTTTTTT
abundance: few; j_gene: TRBJ1-4; d_gene: TRBD1; len: 15; v_gene: TRBV28; CDR3aa: CASSPPGQTTEKLFF; CDR3nt: TGTGCCAGCAGTCCACCGGGACAGACGACTGAAAAACTGTTTTTT
abundance: -; j_gene: TRBJ2-7; d_gene: TRBD2; len: 15; v_gene: TRBV5-1; CDR3aa: CASSHAWEGQYEQYF; CDR3nt: TGCGCCAGCAGCCACGCGTGGGAGGGGCAGTACGAGCAGTACTTC
abundance: few; j_gene: TRBJ2-6; d_gene: TRBD1; len: 18; v_gene: TRBV5-1; CDR3aa: CASSLVRTGTTGANVLTF; CDR3nt: TGCGCCAGCAGCTTGGTGAGGACAGGGACAACTGGGGCCAACGTCCTGACTTTC